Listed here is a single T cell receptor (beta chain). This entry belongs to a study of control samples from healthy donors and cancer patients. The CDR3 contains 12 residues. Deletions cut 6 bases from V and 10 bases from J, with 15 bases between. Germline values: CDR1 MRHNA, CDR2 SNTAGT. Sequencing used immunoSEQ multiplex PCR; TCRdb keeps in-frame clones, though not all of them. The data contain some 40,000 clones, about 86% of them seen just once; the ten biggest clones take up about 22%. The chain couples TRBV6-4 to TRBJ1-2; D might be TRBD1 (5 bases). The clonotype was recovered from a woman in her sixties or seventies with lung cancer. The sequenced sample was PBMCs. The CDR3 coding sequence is TGTGCCAGCAGGGGACCCGCGCTTCTCTACACCTTC. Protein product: CASRGPALLYTF.